This is a list of T cell receptor beta chains from one sample in a study of blood T cell repertoires in COVID-19. Using immunoSEQ multiplex PCR, the repertoire was profiled, and TCRdb retains in-frame clones only, with some absent. The table records more than 70,000 clones, 75% to 90% of them present only once. Sequenced material: peripheral blood. The receptors derive from a woman older than 75 with acute or convalescent COVID-19. Each CDR3 is given with its conserved first and last residue. The order of the fields is J gene, V gene, clone size, D gene, CDR3 protein, CDR3 DNA. D genes are given only for firm matches. The listing skips clone size in some rows; elsewhere it reads once, few, many or a size class.

J: TRBJ2-2
V: TRBV19
size: -
D: -
CDR3: CASSMGRDSGELFF
DNA: TGTGCCAGTAGTATGGGCAGGGATTCCGGGGAGCTGTTTTTT

J: TRBJ2-5
V: TRBV18
size: -
D: -
CDR3: CASSPPGEAQYF
DNA: TGTGCCAGCTCACCACCAGGGGAGGCCCAGTACTTC

J: TRBJ1-1
V: TRBV7-3
size: -
D: -
CDR3: CASRIDSANTEAFF
DNA: TGTGCCAGCAGAATAGACAGCGCGAACACTGAAGCTTTCTTT

J: TRBJ2-7
V: TRBV12-5
size: -
D: -
CDR3: CASGLFRRGEQYF
DNA: TGTGCTAGTGGTTTGTTCCGACGAGGCGAGCAGTACTTC

J: TRBJ1-1
V: TRBV11-3
size: -
D: TRBD1
CDR3: CASSRTGGNTEAFF
DNA: TGTGCCAGCAGCCGAACAGGGGGCAACACTGAAGCTTTCTTT

J: TRBJ1-3
V: TRBV18
size: -
D: -
CDR3: CASSPDRTNTIYF
DNA: TGTGCCAGCTCACCAGACAGGACGAACACCATATATTTT

J: TRBJ1-6
V: TRBV4-2
size: -
D: -
CDR3: CASSQGAGEGGSPLHF
DNA: TGTGCCAGCAGCCAAGGAGCGGGGGAAGGTGGTTCACCCCTCCACTTT

J: TRBJ1-1
V: TRBV10-2
size: -
D: TRBD1
CDR3: CASRDRGRDTEAFF
DNA: TGCGCCAGCAGAGACAGGGGAAGGGACACTGAAGCTTTCTTT

J: TRBJ1-5
V: TRBV18
size: many
D: -
CDR3: CASSQEDNQPQHF
DNA: TGTGCCAGCTCCCAGGAAGACAATCAGCCCCAGCATTTT

J: TRBJ2-7
V: TRBV5-1
size: -
D: -
CDR3: CASSRDAYEQYF
DNA: TGCGCCAGCAGCCGGGATGCCTACGAGCAGTACTTC

J: TRBJ1-5
V: TRBV12-5
size: -
D: TRBD1
CDR3: CASGLVRGTGGESKQPQHF
DNA: TGTGCTAGTGGTTTGGTACGAGGCACAGGGGGGGAATCAAAACAGCCCCAGCATTTT

J: TRBJ2-1
V: TRBV9
size: -
D: TRBD2
CDR3: CASSVVPSGGANEQFF
DNA: TGTGCCAGCAGCGTAGTTCCTAGCGGGGGGGCGAATGAGCAGTTCTTC

J: TRBJ1-6
V: TRBV7-6
size: few
D: -
CDR3: CASSLVPGHPSSSYNSPLHF
DNA: TGTGCCAGCAGCTTAGTCCCGGGACACCCGTCGAGCTCCTATAATTCACCCCTCCACTTT

J: TRBJ2-5
V: TRBV11-3
size: -
D: TRBD2
CDR3: CASSFRSGGETQYF
DNA: TGTGCCAGCAGCTTCCGTAGCGGGGGGGAGACCCAGTACTTC

J: TRBJ1-4
V: TRBV5-4
size: -
D: -
CDR3: CASSLDAGIEKLFF
DNA: TGTGCCAGCAGCTTGGACGCAGGGATTGAAAAACTGTTTTTT

J: TRBJ1-5
V: TRBV6-5
size: -
D: -
CDR3: CASRPGQFNQPQHF
DNA: TGTGCCAGCAGACCCGGACAGTTCAATCAGCCCCAGCATTTT

J: TRBJ1-5
V: TRBV10-3
size: -
D: TRBD1
CDR3: CATLGQGPQPQHF
DNA: TGTGCCACATTAGGACAGGGACCTCAGCCCCAGCATTTT